This TCR beta chain was captured by sequencing in a study of CD8+ T cells in alopecia areata. Study as a whole: Patients took tofacitinib for 6 to 18 months, followed by 6 drug-free months. Percentage of affected scalp area was the basis on which treated patients' severity was scored.

TCR sequencing used cDNA made by reverse transcription of extracted RNA. The data were produced by immunoSEQ multiplex PCR, yet TCRdb's version contains in-frame clones alone and is incomplete. This sample carries 150,000 to 200,000 clones, 45% to 75% of them seen once, and the ten largest clones take roughly 3.3%. Broader study findings: In lesional scalp, particularly from alopecia totalis/universalis, clonality was higher than in normal scalp.

Germline CDR1 reads LNHNV; CDR2 reads YYDKDF (reference sequence). Unmatched junction bases numbered 2, after V lost 3 bases and J lost 2 bases. The CDR3 has 15 amino acids. The treatment was: oral pan-JAK inhibitor, 5-10 mg twice daily. It was from PBMCs that CD4+ and CD8+ T cells were sorted. To note about this clone: Its antigen is still unknown.

The sequence derives from a human donor with alopecia areata. The material was CD4+ T cells sorted from blood, obtained at week 4, from a patient treated with tofacitinib. The V call is TRBV15, the J call TRBJ2-1, with 9 positions matching TRBD2. CDR3 sequence reads: CATSSSGGPYNEQFF. DNA for the CDR3: TGTGCCACCAGCAGTAGCGGGGGACCCTACAATGAGCAGTTCTTC.